These T cell receptor beta chains were read from a single sample in a study of blood T cells in healthy people across ages. TCRdb fed the 5' RACE reads into MiXCR, producing one record per CDR3 protein. Of about 760,000 distinct CDR3 sequences in the sample, approximately 25% were seen once. Separately, the same data were catalogued under a study of T cells of mothers and their children.

Sequenced: blood. The receptors were gathered from a boy aged 5 to 17 in good health. The CDR3 runs from the conserved cysteine through the conserved F or W. D genes are given only for firm matches. Not every row has a clone size; where given, it reads once, few, many or a size class.

J gene: TRBJ2-1
clone size: few
D gene: TRBD2
V gene: TRBV7-9
CDR3 protein: CASSFQVVAGDEQFF
CDR3 DNA: TGTGCCAGCAGCTTCCAGGTGGTAGCGGGGGATGAGCAGTTCTTC

J gene: TRBJ2-6
clone size: NA
D gene: NA
V gene: TRBV3-1
CDR3 protein: CASSQYTGGINSGANVLTF
CDR3 DNA: TGTGCCAGCAGCCAGTACACCGGTGGGATTAACTCTGGGGCCAACGTCCTGACTTTC

J gene: TRBJ2-7
clone size: few
D gene: TRBD1
V gene: TRBV11-1
CDR3 protein: CASSRWDDREIAEQYF
CDR3 DNA: TGTGCCAGCAGCCGGTGGGATGACAGGGAAATTGCCGAGCAGTACTTC

J gene: TRBJ2-7
clone size: few
D gene: TRBD1
V gene: TRBV28
CDR3 protein: CASSPTLTGLDEQYF
CDR3 DNA: TGTGCCAGCAGCCCGACATTGACAGGGCTAGACGAGCAGTACTTC

J gene: TRBJ2-5
clone size: few
D gene: NA
V gene: TRBV10-3
CDR3 protein: CAIRQGRGGETQYF
CDR3 DNA: TGTGCCATCAGACAGGGGCGGGGAGGAGAGACCCAGTACTTC

J gene: TRBJ1-4
clone size: few
D gene: TRBD1
V gene: TRBV7-3
CDR3 protein: CASSLRGQGAIVPNEKLFF
CDR3 DNA: TGTGCCAGCAGCTTAAGGGGACAGGGGGCGATTGTCCCTAATGAAAAACTGTTTTTT

J gene: TRBJ2-2
clone size: NA
D gene: TRBD2
V gene: TRBV12-3/TRBV12-4
CDR3 protein: CASSRGLAVTGELFF
CDR3 DNA: TGTGCCAGCAGTCGGGGACTAGCGGTAACCGGGGAGCTGTTTTTT

J gene: TRBJ1-2
clone size: few
D gene: NA
V gene: TRBV5-1
CDR3 protein: CASSLGQPNYGYTF
CDR3 DNA: TGCGCCAGCAGCTTAGGACAGCCTAACTATGGCTACACCTTC

J gene: TRBJ2-3
clone size: NA
D gene: NA
V gene: TRBV5-1
CDR3 protein: CASSYGASTDTQYF
CDR3 DNA: TGCGCCAGCAGCTACGGCGCTAGCACAGATACGCAGTATTTT

J gene: TRBJ1-1
clone size: NA
D gene: NA
V gene: TRBV5-6
CDR3 protein: CASSSIPRGMDTEAFF
CDR3 DNA: TGTGCCAGCAGCTCCATTCCCAGGGGAATGGACACTGAAGCTTTCTTT

J gene: TRBJ2-7
clone size: NA
D gene: NA
V gene: TRBV9
CDR3 protein: CLVLDSSYEQYF
CDR3 DNA: TGTCTTGTCTTGGACAGCTCCTACGAGCAGTACTTC

J gene: TRBJ2-6
clone size: NA
D gene: NA
V gene: TRBV29-1
CDR3 protein: CSVGSGANVLTF
CDR3 DNA: TGCAGCGTAGGCTCTGGGGCCAACGTCCTGACTTTC

J gene: TRBJ1-4
clone size: once
D gene: NA
V gene: TRBV20-1
CDR3 protein: CSAPLGARERLFF
CDR3 DNA: TGCAGTGCTCCCCTTGGGGCCCGGGAGAGACTGTTTTTT

J gene: TRBJ1-2
clone size: NA
D gene: TRBD1
V gene: TRBV5-1
CDR3 protein: CASSIQGANYGYTF
CDR3 DNA: TGCGCCAGCAGCATACAGGGGGCTAACTATGGCTACACCTTC

J gene: TRBJ1-2
clone size: NA
D gene: NA
V gene: TRBV18
CDR3 protein: CASSPYRPYGYTF
CDR3 DNA: TGTGCCAGCTCACCATACAGGCCCTATGGCTACACCTTC

J gene: TRBJ2-1
clone size: few
D gene: TRBD2
V gene: TRBV9
CDR3 protein: CASSEGAGTSGSYNEQFF
CDR3 DNA: TGTGCCAGCAGCGAGGGGGCAGGGACTAGCGGCTCCTACAATGAGCAGTTCTTC

J gene: TRBJ1-1
clone size: NA
D gene: NA
V gene: TRBV10-2
CDR3 protein: CASSESVEMNTEAFF
CDR3 DNA: TGCGCCAGCAGTGAGTCGGTCGAAATGAACACTGAAGCTTTCTTT

J gene: TRBJ2-7
clone size: few
D gene: TRBD2
V gene: TRBV6-6
CDR3 protein: CASSRGLSGSGEQYF
CDR3 DNA: TGTGCCAGCAGCCGCGGACTAAGCGGGAGTGGCGAGCAGTACTTC

J gene: TRBJ2-3
clone size: NA
D gene: NA
V gene: TRBV7-9
CDR3 protein: CASSSQGTGDTQYF
CDR3 DNA: TGTGCCAGCAGCTCACAGGGAACGGGTGATACGCAGTATTTT

J gene: TRBJ1-6
clone size: NA
D gene: TRBD1
V gene: TRBV2
CDR3 protein: CASRAGQGHSPLHF
CDR3 DNA: TGTGCCAGCAGGGCGGGACAGGGGCATTCACCCCTCCACTTT

J gene: TRBJ2-3
clone size: NA
D gene: TRBD2
V gene: TRBV9
CDR3 protein: CASSNLAGVSTDTQYF
CDR3 DNA: TGTGCCAGCAGCAACCTAGCGGGAGTGTCCACAGATACGCAGTATTTT

J gene: TRBJ2-7
clone size: NA
D gene: NA
V gene: TRBV4-1
CDR3 protein: CASSQVPATSYEQYF
CDR3 DNA: TGCGCCAGCAGCCAAGTGCCGGCCACCTCCTACGAGCAGTACTTC

J gene: TRBJ2-7
clone size: few
D gene: TRBD2
V gene: TRBV5-1
CDR3 protein: CASSPRGVGTDEQYF
CDR3 DNA: TGCGCCAGCAGTCCGCGGGGGGTGGGGACCGACGAGCAGTACTTC

J gene: TRBJ2-1
clone size: many
D gene: TRBD2
V gene: TRBV7-3
CDR3 protein: CASSLASGGAYNEQFF
CDR3 DNA: TGTGCCAGCAGCTTGGCTAGCGGGGGGGCCTACAATGAGCAGTTCTTC

J gene: TRBJ2-7
clone size: NA
D gene: NA
V gene: TRBV27
CDR3 protein: CASSSRALGHEQYF
CDR3 DNA: TGTGCCAGCAGTTCTAGGGCCCTCGGGCACGAGCAGTACTTC

J gene: TRBJ1-2
clone size: many
D gene: NA
V gene: TRBV6-5
CDR3 protein: CASSSGGGRGYTF
CDR3 DNA: TGTGCCAGCAGTTCCGGCGGAGGACGTGGCTACACCTTC

J gene: TRBJ1-2
clone size: NA
D gene: NA
V gene: TRBV20-1
CDR3 protein: CSALEGFNYGYTF
CDR3 DNA: TGCAGTGCTCTTGAGGGGTTTAACTATGGCTACACCTTC